This T cell receptor (beta chain) was observed in a study of blood T cell repertoires in COVID-19. Study-level information: Sources were T cells, B-cell-depleted T cells, or PBMCs; the material itself was cDNA or gDNA.

The CDR3 loop spans 15 amino acids. The J segment lost 7 bases and the V segment lost 2 bases, leaving 8 bases of the junction unmatched. The germline CDR1 and CDR2 sequences are SGHRS and YFSETQ. Sequencing was performed with immunoSEQ multiplex PCR; in TCRdb, only in-frame clones are kept and a portion is missing. The table shows just under 50,000 clones, with 65% to 90% occurring only once. Sequenced: peripheral blood. V is TRBV5-1 and J is TRBJ2-2, with 7 nucleotides matching TRBD2. The receptor was isolated from a human donor in a cohort sampled during active COVID-19. The CDR3 region is CASSFGGSVNGELFF. Written as DNA, the CDR3 is TGCGCCAGCAGCTTTGGCGGGAGCGTAAACGGGGAGCTGTTTTTT. The complete variable domain, with remaining parts taken from reference TRBV5-1 and TRBJ2-2, reads KAGVTQTPRYLIKTRGQQVTLSCSPISGHRSVSWYQQTPGQGLQFLFEYFSETQRNKGNFPGRFSGRQFSNSRSEMNVSTLELGDSALYLCASSFGGSVNGELFFGEGSRLTVL.